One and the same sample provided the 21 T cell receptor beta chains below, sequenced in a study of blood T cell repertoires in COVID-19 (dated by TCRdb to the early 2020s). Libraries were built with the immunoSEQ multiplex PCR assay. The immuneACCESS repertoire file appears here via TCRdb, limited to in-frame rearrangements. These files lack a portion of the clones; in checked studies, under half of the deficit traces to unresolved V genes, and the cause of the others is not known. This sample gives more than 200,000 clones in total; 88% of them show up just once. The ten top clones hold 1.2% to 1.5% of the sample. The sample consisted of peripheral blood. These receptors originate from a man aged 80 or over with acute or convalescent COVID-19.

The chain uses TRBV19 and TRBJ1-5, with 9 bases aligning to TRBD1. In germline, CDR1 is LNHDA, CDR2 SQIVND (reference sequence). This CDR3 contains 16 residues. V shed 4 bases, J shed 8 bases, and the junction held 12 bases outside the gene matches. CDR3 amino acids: CASSTGTGSGFEPQHF. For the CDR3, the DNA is TGTGCCAGTAGTACCGGGACAGGGAGTGGGTTTGAGCCCCAGCATTTT.

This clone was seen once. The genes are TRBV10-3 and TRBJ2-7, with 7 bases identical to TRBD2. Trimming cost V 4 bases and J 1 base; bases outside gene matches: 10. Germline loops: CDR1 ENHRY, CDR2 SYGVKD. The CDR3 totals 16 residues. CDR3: CAISGGEGRGSYEQYF. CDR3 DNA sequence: TGTGCCATCAGTGGGGGGGAGGGGAGAGGGTCCTACGAGCAGTACTTC.

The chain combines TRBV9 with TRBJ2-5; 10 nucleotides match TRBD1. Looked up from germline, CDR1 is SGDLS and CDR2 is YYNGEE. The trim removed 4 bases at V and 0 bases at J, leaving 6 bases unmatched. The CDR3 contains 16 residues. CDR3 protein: CASSPRTGGNQETQYF. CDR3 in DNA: TGTGCCAGCAGCCCCCGGACAGGGGGGAACCAAGAGACCCAGTACTTC.

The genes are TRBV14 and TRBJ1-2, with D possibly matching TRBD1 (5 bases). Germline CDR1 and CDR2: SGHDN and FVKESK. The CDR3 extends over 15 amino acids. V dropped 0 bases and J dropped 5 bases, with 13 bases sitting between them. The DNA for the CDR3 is TGTGCCAGCAGCCAAGAATGGGGCACTGCTTATGGCTACACCTTC. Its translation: CASSQEWGTAYGYTF. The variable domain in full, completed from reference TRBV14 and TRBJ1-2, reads EAGVTQFPSHSVIEKGQTVTLRCDPISGHDNLYWYRRVMGKEIKFLLHFVKESKQDESGMPNNRFLAERTGGTYSTLKVQPAELEDSGVYFCASSQEWGTAYGYTFGSGTRLTVV.

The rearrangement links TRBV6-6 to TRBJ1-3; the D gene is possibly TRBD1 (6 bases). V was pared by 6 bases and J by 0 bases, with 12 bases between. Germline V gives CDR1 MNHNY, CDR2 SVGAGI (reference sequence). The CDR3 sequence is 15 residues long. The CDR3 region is CASRTGFSSGNTIYF. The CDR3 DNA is TGTGCCAGCAGAACAGGGTTCAGCTCTGGAAACACCATATATTTT.

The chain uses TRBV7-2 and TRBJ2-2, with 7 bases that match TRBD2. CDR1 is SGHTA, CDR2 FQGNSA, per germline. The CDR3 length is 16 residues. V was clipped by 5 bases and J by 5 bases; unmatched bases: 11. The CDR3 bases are TGTGCCAGCAGCCCCTTTGCGCTAGCGGTAACCGGGGAGCTGTTTTTT. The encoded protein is CASSPFALAVTGELFF.

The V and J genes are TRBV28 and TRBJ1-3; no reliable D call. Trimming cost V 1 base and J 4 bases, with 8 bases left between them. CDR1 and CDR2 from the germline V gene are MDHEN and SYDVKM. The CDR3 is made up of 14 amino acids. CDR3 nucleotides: TGTGCCAGCAGTTTATCACACAGAGGAAACACCATATATTTT. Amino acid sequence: CASSLSHRGNTIYF.

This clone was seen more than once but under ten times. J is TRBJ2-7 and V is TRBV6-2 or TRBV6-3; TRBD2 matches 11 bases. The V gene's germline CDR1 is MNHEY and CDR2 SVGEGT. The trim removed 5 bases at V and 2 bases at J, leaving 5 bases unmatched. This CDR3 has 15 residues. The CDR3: CASSPGLAAAYEQYF. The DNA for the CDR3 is TGTGCCAGCAGTCCGGGACTAGCGGCAGCCTACGAGCAGTACTTC.

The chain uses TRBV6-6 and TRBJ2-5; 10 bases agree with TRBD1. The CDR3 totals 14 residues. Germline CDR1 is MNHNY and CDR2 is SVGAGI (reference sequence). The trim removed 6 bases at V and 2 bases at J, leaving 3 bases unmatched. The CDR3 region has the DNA TGTGCCAGCAGGACAGGGGGCCCGCAAGAGACCCAGTACTTC. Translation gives CASRTGGPQETQYF.

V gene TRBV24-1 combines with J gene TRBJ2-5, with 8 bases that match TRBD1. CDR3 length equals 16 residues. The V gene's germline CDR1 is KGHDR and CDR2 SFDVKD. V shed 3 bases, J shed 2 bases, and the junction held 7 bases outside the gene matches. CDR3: CATSDHRQGKQETQYF. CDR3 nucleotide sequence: TGTGCCACCAGTGATCATCGACAGGGGAAACAAGAGACCCAGTACTTC.

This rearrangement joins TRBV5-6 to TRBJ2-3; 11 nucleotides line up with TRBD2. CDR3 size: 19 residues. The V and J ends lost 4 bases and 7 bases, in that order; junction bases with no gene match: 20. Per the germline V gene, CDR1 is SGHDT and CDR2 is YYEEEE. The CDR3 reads CASSTIGLAGGQGMNTQYF. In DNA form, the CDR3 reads TGTGCCAGCAGCACGATAGGGCTAGCGGGGGGCCAGGGCATGAATACGCAGTATTTT.

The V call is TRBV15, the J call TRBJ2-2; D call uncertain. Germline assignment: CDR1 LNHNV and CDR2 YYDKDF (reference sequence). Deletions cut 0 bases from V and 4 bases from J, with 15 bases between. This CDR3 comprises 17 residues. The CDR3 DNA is TGTGCCACCAGCAGAGATCTTTTGGCATCAACCACCGGGGAGCTGTTTTTT. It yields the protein CATSRDLLASTTGELFF.

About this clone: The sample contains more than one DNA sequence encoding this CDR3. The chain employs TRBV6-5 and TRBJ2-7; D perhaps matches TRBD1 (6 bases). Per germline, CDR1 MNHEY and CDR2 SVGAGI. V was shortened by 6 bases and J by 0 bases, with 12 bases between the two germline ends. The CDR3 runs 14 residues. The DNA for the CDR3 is TGTGCCAGCAGCTTACAGGGTCCCTCCTACGAGCAGTACTTC. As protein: CASSLQGPSYEQYF.

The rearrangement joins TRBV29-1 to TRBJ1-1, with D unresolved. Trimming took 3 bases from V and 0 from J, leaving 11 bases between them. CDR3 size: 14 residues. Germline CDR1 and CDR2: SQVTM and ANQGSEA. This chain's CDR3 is CSVEERGVNTEAFF. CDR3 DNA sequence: TGCAGCGTTGAGGAGCGGGGTGTGAACACTGAAGCTTTCTTT. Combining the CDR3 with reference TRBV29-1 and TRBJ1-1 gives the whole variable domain SAVISQKPSRDICQRGTSLTIQCQVDSQVTMMFWYRQQPGQSLTLIATANQGSEATYESGFVIDKFPISRPNLTFSTLTVSNMSPEDSSIYLCSVEERGVNTEAFFGQGTRLTVV.

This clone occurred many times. The CDR3 coding sequence is TGTGCCAGCAGCTTAACGGCTCCGGGTGAAAAACTGTTTTTT. Protein product: CASSLTAPGEKLFF. The chain joins TRBV7-9 to TRBJ1-4; D not certain. Germline V lookup: CDR1 SEHNR, CDR2 FQNEAQ (reference sequence). The CDR3 totals 14 residues. V dropped 2 bases and J dropped 7 bases, with 11 bases sitting between them. Filled out from reference TRBV7-9 and TRBJ1-4, the complete variable domain reads DTGVSQNPRHKITKRGQNVTFRCDPISEHNRLYWYRQTLGQGPEFLTYFQNEAQLEKSRLLSDRFSAERPKGSFSTLEIQRTEQGDSAMYLCASSLTAPGEKLFFGSGTQLSVL.

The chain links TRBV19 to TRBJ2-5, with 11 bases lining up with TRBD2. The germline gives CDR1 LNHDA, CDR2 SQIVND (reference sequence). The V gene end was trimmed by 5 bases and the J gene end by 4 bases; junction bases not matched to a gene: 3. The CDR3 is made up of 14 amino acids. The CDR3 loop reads CASSQGTSGETQYF. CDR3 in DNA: TGTGCCAGTAGTCAAGGGACTAGCGGAGAGACCCAGTACTTC.

This chain's CDR3 is CASSLGRGSGETQYF. The CDR3 region has the DNA TGTGCCAGCAGCCTGGGCAGGGGGAGTGGGGAGACCCAGTACTTC. The gene calls are TRBV7-3 and TRBJ2-5, with TRBD1 identical over 7 bases. The CDR3 extends over 15 amino acids. Trimming at V came to 5 bases and at J to 5 bases, leaving 11 bases not matched to a gene. The germline V gene has CDR1 SGHTA and CDR2 FQGTGA.

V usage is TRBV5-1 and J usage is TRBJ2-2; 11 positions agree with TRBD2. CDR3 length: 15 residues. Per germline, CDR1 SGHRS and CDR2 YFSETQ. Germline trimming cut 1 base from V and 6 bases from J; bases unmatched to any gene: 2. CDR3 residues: CASSLSTSGAGELFF. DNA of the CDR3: TGCGCCAGCAGCTTGTCGACTAGCGGGGCCGGGGAGCTGTTTTTT.

CDR3 nucleotide sequence: TGTGCCAGCAGTACCCGGACAGGGAGGATGGGCACTGAAGCTTTCTTT. This gives the protein CASSTRTGRMGTEAFF. The chain joins TRBV28 to TRBJ1-1, with TRBD1 identical over 8 bases. Germline V gene sequence: CDR1 MDHEN, CDR2 SYDVKM. V shed 5 bases and J 4 bases; nucleotides not matched to a gene: 12. The CDR3 has 16 amino acids.

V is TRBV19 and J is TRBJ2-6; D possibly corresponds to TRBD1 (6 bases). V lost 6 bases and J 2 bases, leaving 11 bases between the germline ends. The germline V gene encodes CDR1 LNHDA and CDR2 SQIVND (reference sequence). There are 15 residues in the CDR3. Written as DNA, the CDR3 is TGTGCCAGTAGCGACAGGTCCGCTGGGGCCAACGTCCTGACTTTC. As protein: CASSDRSAGANVLTF.

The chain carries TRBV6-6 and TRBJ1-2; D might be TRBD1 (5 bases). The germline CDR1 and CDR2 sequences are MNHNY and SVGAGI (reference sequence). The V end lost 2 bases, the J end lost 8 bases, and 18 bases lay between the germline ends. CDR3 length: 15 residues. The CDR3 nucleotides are TGTGCCAGCAGTTACGGCAAGACAGCTATTGGAGGCTACACCTTC. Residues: CASSYGKTAIGGYTF.